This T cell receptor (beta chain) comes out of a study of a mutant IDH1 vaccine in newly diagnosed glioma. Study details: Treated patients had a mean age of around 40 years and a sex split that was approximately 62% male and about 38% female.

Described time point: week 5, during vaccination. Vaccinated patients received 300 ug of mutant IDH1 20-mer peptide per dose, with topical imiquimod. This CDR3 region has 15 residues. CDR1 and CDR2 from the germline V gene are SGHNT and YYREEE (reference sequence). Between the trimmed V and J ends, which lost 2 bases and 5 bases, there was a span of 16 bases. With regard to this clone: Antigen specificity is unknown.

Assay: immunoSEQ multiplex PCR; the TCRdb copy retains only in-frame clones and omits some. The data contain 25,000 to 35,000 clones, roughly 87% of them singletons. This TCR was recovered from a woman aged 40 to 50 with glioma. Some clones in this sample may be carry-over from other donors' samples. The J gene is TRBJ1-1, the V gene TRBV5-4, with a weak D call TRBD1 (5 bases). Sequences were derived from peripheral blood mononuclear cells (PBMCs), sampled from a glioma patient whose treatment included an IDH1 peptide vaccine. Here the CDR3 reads CASSFGSRGETEAFF. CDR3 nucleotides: TGTGCCAGCAGCTTCGGGTCTCGAGGGGAAACTGAAGCTTTCTTT.